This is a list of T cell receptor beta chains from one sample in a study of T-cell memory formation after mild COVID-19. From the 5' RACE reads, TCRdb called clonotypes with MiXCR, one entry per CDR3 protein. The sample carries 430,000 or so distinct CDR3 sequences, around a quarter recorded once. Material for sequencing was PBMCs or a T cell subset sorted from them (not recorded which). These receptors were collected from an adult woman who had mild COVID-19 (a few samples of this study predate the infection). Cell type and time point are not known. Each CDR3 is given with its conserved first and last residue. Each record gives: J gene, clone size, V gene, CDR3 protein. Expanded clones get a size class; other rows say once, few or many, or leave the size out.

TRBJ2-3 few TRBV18 CASSQTSGRATDTQYF
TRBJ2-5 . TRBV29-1 CSVRGGKETQYF
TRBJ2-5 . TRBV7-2 CASSQRWGVQETQYF
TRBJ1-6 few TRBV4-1 CASSQDLRGGYNSPLHF
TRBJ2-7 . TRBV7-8 CARSLPGRDYEQYF
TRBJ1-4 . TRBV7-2 CASSLERVGGEKLFF
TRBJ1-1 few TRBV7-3 CASSENGGSGTEAFF
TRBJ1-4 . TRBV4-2 CASSQERRGGSGEKLFF
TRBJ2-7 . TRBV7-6 CASSLGTSTYEQYF
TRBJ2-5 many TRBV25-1 CASSGQVETQYF
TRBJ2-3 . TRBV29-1 CSGGQGTTDTQYF
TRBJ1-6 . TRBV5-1 CASSQKDGRLHF